The present T cell receptor beta chain was sequenced within a study of PD-L1 blockade in urothelial cancer. CDR3 length: 16 amino acids. The V gene end was trimmed by 5 bases and the J gene end by 2 bases; junction bases not matched to a gene: 9. Germline values: CDR1 MNHEY, CDR2 SMNVEV (reference sequence). Produced via immunoSEQ multiplex PCR; TCRdb's table is partial and in-frame only. The data hold about 51,000 clones, with approximately 86% observed a single time. The TCR was taken from a man aged 60-69 years with urothelial cancer. The chain employs TRBV27 and TRBJ2-5, with 9 nucleotides matching TRBD2. Sequencing used PBMCs, obtained around atezolizumab (anti-PD-L1) treatment. The CDR3 loop reads CASSPGQLAGQETQYF. In DNA form, the CDR3 reads TGTGCCAGCAGTCCCGGGCAGCTAGCGGGACAAGAGACCCAGTACTTC.